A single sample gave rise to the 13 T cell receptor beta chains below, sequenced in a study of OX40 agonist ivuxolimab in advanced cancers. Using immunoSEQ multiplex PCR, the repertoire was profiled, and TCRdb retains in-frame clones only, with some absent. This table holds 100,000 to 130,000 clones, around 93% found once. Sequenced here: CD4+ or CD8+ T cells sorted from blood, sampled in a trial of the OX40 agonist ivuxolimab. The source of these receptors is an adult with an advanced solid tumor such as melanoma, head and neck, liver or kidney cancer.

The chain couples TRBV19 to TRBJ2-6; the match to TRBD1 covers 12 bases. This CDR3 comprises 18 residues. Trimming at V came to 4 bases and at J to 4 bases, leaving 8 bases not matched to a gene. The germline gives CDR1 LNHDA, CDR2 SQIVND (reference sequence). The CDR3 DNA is TGTGCCAGTAGTACTCTCGGGGACAGGGGGCCAGGGGCCAACGTCCTGACTTTC. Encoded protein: CASSTLGDRGPGANVLTF.

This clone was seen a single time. CDR3 in amino acids: CASRLTDMPFSYEQYF. DNA for the CDR3: TGTGCCAGCAGATTGACGGACATGCCATTCTCCTACGAGCAGTACTTC. This rearrangement joins TRBV6-6 to TRBJ2-7; D is perhaps TRBD1 (5 bases). Looked up from germline, CDR1 is MNHNY and CDR2 is SVGAGI (reference sequence). The CDR3 is 16 amino acids. Trimming cost V 6 bases and J 0 bases, with 18 bases left between them.

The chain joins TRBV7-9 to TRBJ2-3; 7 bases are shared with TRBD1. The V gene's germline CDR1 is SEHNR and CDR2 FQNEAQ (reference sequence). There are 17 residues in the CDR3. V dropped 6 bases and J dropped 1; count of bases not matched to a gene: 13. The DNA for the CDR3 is TGTGCCAGCAGTCATAGAAGGGGGCTGTCGGGCACAGATACGCAGTATTTT. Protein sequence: CASSHRRGLSGTDTQYF.

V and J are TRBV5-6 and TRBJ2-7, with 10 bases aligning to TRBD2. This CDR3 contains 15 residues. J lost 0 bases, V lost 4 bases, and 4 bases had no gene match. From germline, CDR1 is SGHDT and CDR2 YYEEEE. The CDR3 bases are TGTGCCAGCAGCCTAGGACTAGCGGCCTCCTACGAGCAGTACTTC. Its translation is CASSLGLAASYEQYF.

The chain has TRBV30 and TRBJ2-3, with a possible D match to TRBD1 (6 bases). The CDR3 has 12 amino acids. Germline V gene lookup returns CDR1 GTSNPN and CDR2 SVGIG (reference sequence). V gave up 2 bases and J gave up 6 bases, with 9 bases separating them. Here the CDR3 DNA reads TGTGCCTGGAGTACTAGGGGGGATACGCAGTATTTT. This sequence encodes CAWSTRGDTQYF.

The CDR3 loop reads CASSLSASNNEQFF. In DNA, the CDR3 is TGTGCCAGCAGCTTAAGTGCTAGCAACAATGAGCAGTTCTTC. V usage is TRBV7-2 and J usage is TRBJ2-1, with D possibly TRBD2 on 5 matching bases. The CDR3 is made up of 14 amino acids. Between the trimmed V and J ends, which lost 2 bases and 5 bases, there was a span of 10 bases. The germline gives CDR1 SGHTA, CDR2 FQGNSA.

CDR3 region: CASSTRTGGRYNEQFF. For the CDR3, the DNA is TGTGCCAGCAGCACCCGGACAGGGGGCCGGTACAATGAGCAGTTCTTC. The chain carries TRBV5-8 and TRBJ2-1; 11 bases match TRBD1. CDR1 is SGHTS and CDR2 is YDEGEE in the germline V gene. This CDR3 contains 16 residues. V shed 4 bases and J 4 bases; nucleotides not matched to a gene: 7. Combining the CDR3 with reference TRBV5-8 and TRBJ2-1 gives the whole variable domain EAGVTQSPTHLIKTRGQQATLRCSPISGHTSVYWYQQALGLGLQFLLWYDEGEERNRGNFPPRFSGRQFPNYSSELNVNALELEDSALYLCASSTRTGGRYNEQFFGPGTRLTVL.

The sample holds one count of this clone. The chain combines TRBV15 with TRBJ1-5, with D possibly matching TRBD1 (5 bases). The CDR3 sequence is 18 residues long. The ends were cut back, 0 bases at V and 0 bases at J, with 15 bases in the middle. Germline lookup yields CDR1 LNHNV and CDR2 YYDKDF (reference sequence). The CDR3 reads CATSREGAGSLSNQPQHF. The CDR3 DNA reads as TGTGCCACCAGCAGAGAAGGGGCAGGGAGCCTTAGCAATCAGCCCCAGCATTTT.

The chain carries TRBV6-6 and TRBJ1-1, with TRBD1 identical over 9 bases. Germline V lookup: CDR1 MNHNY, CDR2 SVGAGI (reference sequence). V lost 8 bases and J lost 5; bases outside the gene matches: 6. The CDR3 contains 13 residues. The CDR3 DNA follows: TGTGCCAGCGGGGACAGGGTTGGGACTGAAGCTTTCTTT. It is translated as CASGDRVGTEAFF.

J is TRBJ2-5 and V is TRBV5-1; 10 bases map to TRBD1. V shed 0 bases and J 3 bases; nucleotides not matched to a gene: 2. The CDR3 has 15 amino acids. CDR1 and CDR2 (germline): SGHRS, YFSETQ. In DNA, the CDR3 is TGCGCCAGCAGCTTGGGGGGACAGGGGAAAGAGACCCAGTACTTC. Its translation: CASSLGGQGKETQYF.

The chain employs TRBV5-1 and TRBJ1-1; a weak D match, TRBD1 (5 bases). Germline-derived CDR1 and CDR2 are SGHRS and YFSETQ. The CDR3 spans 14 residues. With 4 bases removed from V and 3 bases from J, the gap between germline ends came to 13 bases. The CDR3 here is CASSPGVGDTEAFF. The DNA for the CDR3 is TGCGCCAGCAGCCCCGGGGTAGGGGACACTGAAGCTTTCTTT.

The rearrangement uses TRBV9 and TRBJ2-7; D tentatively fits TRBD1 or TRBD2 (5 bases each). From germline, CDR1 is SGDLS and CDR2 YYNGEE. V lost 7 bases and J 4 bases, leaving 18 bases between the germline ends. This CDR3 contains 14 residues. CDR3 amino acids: CASDRDGGGYEQYF. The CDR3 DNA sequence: TGTGCCAGCGACCGGGACGGTGGGGGTTACGAGCAGTACTTC.

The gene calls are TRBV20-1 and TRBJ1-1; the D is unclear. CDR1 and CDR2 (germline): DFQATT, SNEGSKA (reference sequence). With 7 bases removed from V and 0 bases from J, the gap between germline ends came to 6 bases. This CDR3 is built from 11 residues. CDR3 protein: CSVGVNTEAFF. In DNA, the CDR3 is TGCAGTGTCGGGGTGAACACTGAAGCTTTCTTT.